Following are 24 T cell receptor beta chains from one sample sequenced in a study of blood T cells in healthy people across ages (dated by TCRdb to between 2014 and 2017). To prepare the library, 5' RACE was applied. The sequencer was an Illumina HiSeq 2500. A second roughly 6 to 12 cycle PCR used a sample-barcoded 5' primer and a J-beta primer mix. TCRdb reran the public reads through fastp at Q25 and MiXCR, keeping productive beta chains. Merged by CDR3 protein, the rows form single entries marked with the most common genes and DNA. This sample holds around 710,000 distinct CDR3 sequences; more than 40% were observed only once. The ten biggest clones cover more than 20% of the sample. The sequencing sample was made of blood. These receptors originate from a woman aged 60 to 75 in good health.

This clonotype was observed a handful of times. DNA of the CDR3: TGTGCCAGCGGGACCACCTCCTACAATGAGCAGTTCTTC. Its protein is CASGTTSYNEQFF. This chain connects TRBV2 to TRBJ2-1, with D perhaps given as TRBD1 or TRBD2 (5 bases each). This CDR3 spans 13 amino acids. V lost 8 bases and J 0 bases, leaving 8 bases between the germline ends. Germline assignment: CDR1 SNHLY and CDR2 FYNNEI.

This chain links TRBV24-1 with TRBJ2-7; 7 nucleotides line up with TRBD1. In germline, CDR1 is KGHDR, CDR2 SFDVKD. The CDR3 totals 17 residues. With V trimmed by 3 bases and J by 7 bases, 17 bases remained unmatched. The CDR3 DNA sequence: TGTGCCACCAGTGATAGACAAGGGGACAGACCCTACAATGAGCAGTACTTC. Its translation: CATSDRQGDRPYNEQYF.

This chain connects TRBV14 to TRBJ2-2, with 10 bases matching TRBD2. V lost 2 bases, J lost 4 bases, and 10 bases stayed unmatched. The germline V gene encodes CDR1 SGHDN and CDR2 FVKESK. This CDR3 is 18 amino acids long. The CDR3 nucleotides are TGTGCCAGCAGCCAATGGGCTAGCGGGGGTCGGATCACCGGGGAGCTGTTTTTT. Its translation: CASSQWASGGRITGELFF. Drawing the rest from reference TRBV14 and TRBJ2-2, the complete variable domain is EAGVTQFPSHSVIEKGQTVTLRCDPISGHDNLYWYRRVMGKEIKFLLHFVKESKQDESGMPNNRFLAERTGGTYSTLKVQPAELEDSGVYFCASSQWASGGRITGELFFGEGSRLTVL.

The chain couples TRBV20-1 to TRBJ2-3, with 10 positions matching TRBD2. This CDR3 comprises 15 residues. Per germline, CDR1 DFQATT and CDR2 SNEGSKA (reference sequence). V lost 6 bases, J lost 6 bases, and 12 bases stayed unmatched. CDR3 DNA sequence: TGCAGTGCCCCCCTCCTAGCGGGGGCCGGGGATACGCAGTATTTT. Its protein is CSAPLLAGAGDTQYF.

This clonotype was counted many times. This sequence joins TRBV6-5 and TRBJ2-1; D perhaps matches TRBD1 (7 bases). The V gene lost 2 bases and the J gene lost 4 bases, with 12 bases spanning the gap. Germline V gives CDR1 MNHEY, CDR2 SVGAGI. The CDR3 covers 15 residues. CDR3 DNA: TGTGCCAGCAGTTACGCGGGACAGAATTACAATGAGCAGTTCTTC. Amino acids: CASSYAGQNYNEQFF.

V gene TRBV18 combines with J gene TRBJ2-1; 9 bases fit TRBD2. The CDR3 covers 15 residues. V lost 4 bases to trimming and J lost 6 bases; unmatched junction nucleotides: 7. Germline V gene data show CDR1 as KGHSH and CDR2 as LQKENI. Here the CDR3 DNA reads TGTGCCAGCTCACGAAGCGGGGGGCTCCTCAATGAGCAGTTCTTC. This sequence encodes CASSRSGGLLNEQFF.

The gene calls are TRBV5-1 and TRBJ1-6; D is possibly TRBD1 (5 bases). Germline V gives CDR1 SGHRS, CDR2 YFSETQ. Trimming shortened V by 0 bases and J by 0 bases, and 19 bases separated the two germline ends. CDR3 length: 20 amino acids. This CDR3 reads CASSLVGFAGGSSYNSPLHF. DNA for the CDR3: TGCGCCAGCAGCTTGGTTGGGTTCGCCGGGGGGAGCTCCTATAATTCACCCCTCCACTTT. Combining the CDR3 with reference TRBV5-1 and TRBJ1-6 gives the whole variable domain KAGVTQTPRYLIKTRGQQVTLSCSPISGHRSVSWYQQTPGQGLQFLFEYFSETQRNKGNFPGRFSGRQFSNSRSEMNVSTLELGDSALYLCASSLVGFAGGSSYNSPLHFGNGTRLTVT.

The V call is TRBV12-3 or TRBV12-4, the J call TRBJ1-2; TRBD1 might be the D (6 bases). Trimming stripped 6 bases from V and 8 bases from J, with 22 bases between. This CDR3 has 15 amino acids. The CDR3 protein is CASSLDRRSRSGYTF. The CDR3 coding sequence is TGTGCCAGCAGCCTAGACAGGCGATCCCGTTCGGGCTACACCTTC.

The V call is TRBV6-6, the J call TRBJ1-5; TRBD1 is a possible D gene (6 bases). The CDR3 is made up of 15 amino acids. In germline, CDR1 is MNHNY, CDR2 SVGAGI (reference sequence). The V gene lost 8 bases and the J gene lost 5 bases, with 19 bases spanning the gap. Written as DNA, the CDR3 is TGTGCCAGCGCGTCGGGACACTCTAGTTATCAGCCCCAGCATTTT. Translated, it gives CASASGHSSYQPQHF.

This clonotype was seen only a few times. The genes are TRBV5-3 and TRBJ2-1, with 8 bases aligning to TRBD2. TRBV5-3 is an ORF, with its function uncertain. Unmatched junction bases numbered 7, after V lost 2 bases and J lost 6 bases. The CDR3 contains 15 residues. The CDR3 bases are TGTGCCAGAAGCTTAAAGCGGGAGTCGGTCAATGAGCAGTTCTTC. This gives the protein CARSLKRESVNEQFF.

This clonotype showed up many times. This chain links TRBV7-2 with TRBJ1-1; D is possibly TRBD1 (6 bases). In germline, CDR1 is SGHTA, CDR2 FQGNSA. CDR3 size: 13 residues. V was clipped by 6 bases and J by 11 bases, with 19 bases between them. CDR3 region: CASSQQGRCGAFF. The CDR3 DNA reads TGTGCCAGCAGTCAACAGGGAAGGTGTGGGGCTTTCTTT.

The chain has TRBV12-3 or TRBV12-4 and TRBJ2-5; 10 bases map to TRBD2. The CDR3 loop spans 16 amino acids. With 2 bases clipped from V and 2 bases from J, the junction kept 5 bases outside the gene matches. As DNA, the CDR3 is TGTGCCAGCAGTTTATTCGCAGCGGGAGGGCAAGAGACCCAGTACTTC. Translation: CASSLFAAGGQETQYF.

The sample holds a few counts of this clonotype. The chain has TRBV11-2 and TRBJ2-3; D possibly corresponds to TRBD1 (6 bases). CDR3 size: 15 residues. V gave up 5 bases and J gave up 2 bases, with 14 bases separating them. Per germline, CDR1 SGHAT and CDR2 FQNNGV. CDR3 in DNA: TGTGCCAGCAGCGCCCGAGACAGGTTCACAGATACGCAGTATTTT. Its protein product is CASSARDRFTDTQYF.

The rearrangement links TRBV7-3 to TRBJ2-7; 9 nucleotides align to TRBD2. This CDR3 has 16 residues. Germline assignment: CDR1 SGHTA and CDR2 FQGTGA. The junction had 11 bases not matched to a gene; V was cut back by 1 base and J by 7 bases. This CDR3 reads CASSLNLGRGGNEQYF. The CDR3 DNA sequence: TGTGCCAGCAGCTTAAATTTGGGGCGGGGGGGCAATGAGCAGTACTTC.

This sequence joins TRBV18 and TRBJ2-7; 12 bases are a match to TRBD2. Trimming took 2 bases from V and 4 from J; bases not matched to a gene: 6. CDR3 size: 16 residues. CDR1 and CDR2 from the germline V gene are KGHSH and LQKENI. CDR3 residues: CASSPGTSGFRYEQYF. The CDR3 nucleotides are TGTGCCAGCTCACCAGGGACTAGCGGGTTCCGGTACGAGCAGTACTTC.

This clonotype was counted between two and nine times. The chain joins TRBV10-3 to TRBJ2-7, with TRBD1 matching 8 bases. The CDR3 length is 12 residues. The germline V gene has CDR1 ENHRY and CDR2 SYGVKD. V trimming: 4 bases; J trimming: 4 bases; junction bases outside the gene matches: 0. CDR3 protein: CAISGQGYEQYF. The CDR3 DNA reads as TGTGCCATCAGTGGACAGGGGTACGAGCAGTACTTC.

This clonotype was found many times. V usage is TRBV11-2 and J usage is TRBJ2-1; D remains unclear. The CDR3 is 14 residues long. In germline, CDR1 is SGHAT, CDR2 FQNNGV. Between the trimmed V and J ends, which lost 7 bases and 0 bases, there was a span of 10 bases. The CDR3 DNA is TGTGCCAGCACCGACCGAAGCTCCTACAATGAGCAGTTCTTC. Translated: CASTDRSSYNEQFF. Supplemented by reference TRBV11-2 and TRBJ2-1, the full variable domain reads EAGVAQSPRYKIIEKRQSVAFWCNPISGHATLYWYQQILGQGPKLLIQFQNNGVVDDSQLPKDRFSAERLKGVDSTLKIQPAKLEDSAVYLCASTDRSSYNEQFFGPGTRLTVL.

The chain is built from TRBV25-1 and TRBJ2-6; 7 bases match TRBD1. CDR1 MGHDK and CDR2 SYGVNS come from the germline V gene. The ends lost 2 bases at V and 2 bases at J; junction bases unmatched: 6. The CDR3 has 17 amino acids. CDR3 nucleotides: TGTGCCAGCAGTGAACAACGCGGACAGGCTGGGGCCAACGTCCTGACTTTC. Its protein is CASSEQRGQAGANVLTF.

The V gene is TRBV6-5, the J gene TRBJ2-3; TRBD1 is a possible D gene (6 bases). Per the germline V gene, CDR1 is MNHEY and CDR2 is SVGAGI. CDR3 length equals 12 residues. V lost 6 bases to trimming and J lost 5 bases, with 9 bases between them. CDR3 DNA: TGTGCCAGCAGACAACAGGGAGATACGCAGTATTTT. It is translated as CASRQQGDTQYF.

As regards this clonotype: This could be a read error, since a much larger clone is one nucleotide away. The V gene is TRBV6-2 or TRBV6-3, the J gene TRBJ2-5, with D possibly matching TRBD2 (7 bases). CDR1 is MNHEY, CDR2 SVGEGT, per germline. This CDR3 comprises 15 residues. The V end was cut by 7 bases, the J end by 11 bases, with 26 bases between. CDR3 nucleotides: TGTGCCAGCACGACCGGAGGGGGGGGGCCCTATGAGCAGTACTTC. Translation gives CASTTGGGGPYEQYF.

V gene TRBV5-6 combines with J gene TRBJ2-1; D not resolved. The CDR3 runs to 13 residues. Trimming left V 5 bases short and J 4 bases short, with 10 bases between. CDR1 is SGHDT and CDR2 is YYEEEE in the germline V gene. CDR3 protein: CASSTLLYNEQFF. Here the CDR3 DNA reads TGTGCCAGCAGTACGCTTCTGTACAATGAGCAGTTCTTC.

The V and J genes are TRBV20-1 and TRBJ1-1; no clear D. Between the trimmed V and J ends, which lost 7 bases and 0 bases, there was a span of 6 bases. CDR1 and CDR2 (germline): DFQATT, SNEGSKA (reference sequence). The CDR3 is 11 residues long. The CDR3 DNA reads as TGCAGTGGAAAAATGAACACTGAAGCTTTCTTT. Encoded protein: CSGKMNTEAFF.

The chain combines TRBV5-6 with TRBJ1-5; D is ambiguous. The J call may be wrong; the DNA end is better matched by TRBJ2-3. Germline V gives CDR1 SGHDT, CDR2 YYEEEE. The CDR3 loop spans 15 amino acids. CDR3 protein: CASSLSRSGNQPQYF. The CDR3, as DNA: TGTGCCAGCAGCTTATCCAGGAGTGGCAATCAGCCCCAGTATTTT.

The sample holds a few counts of this clonotype. The chain joins TRBV5-5 to TRBJ1-1; no firm D call. Trimming shortened V by 2 bases and J by 11 bases, and 13 bases separated the two germline ends. The CDR3 totals 12 residues. Germline CDR1 reads SGHKS; CDR2 reads YYEKEE (reference sequence). The CDR3 DNA is TGTGCCAGCAGCTTCCTGACGACGGAGGCTTTCTTT. Amino acids: CASSFLTTEAFF.